These T cell receptor beta chains were read from a single sample in a study of blood T cell repertoires in COVID-19. Libraries were prepared by immunoSEQ multiplex PCR; TCRdb keeps only in-frame clonotypes and omits some of them. This table holds around 58,000 clones, 88% found once. The sample was peripheral blood. The receptors derive from a woman aged 55-69 years with COVID-19, enrolled during active disease. CDR3s include the opening cysteine and the closing phenylalanine or tryptophan. The order of the fields is D gene, J gene, V gene, clone size, CDR3 DNA, CDR3 protein. The D gene is left open where the match is weak. Size tells how often a clone was seen (once, few, many) or the class of an expanded clone, and some rows leave it out.

. TRBJ1-5 TRBV30 . TGTGCCTGGGACAGAGCCCGTGGGCCCCAGCATTTT CAWDRARGPQHF
. TRBJ2-7 TRBV6-5 once TGTGCCAGCAGTCGGCAGCCCCAGGCTGACGAGCAGTACTTC CASSRQPQADEQYF
TRBD2 TRBJ2-1 TRBV2 . TGTGCCAGCACCGAGGGCCTAGCGGGGAACAATGAGCAGTTCTTC CASTEGLAGNNEQFF
. TRBJ1-6 TRBV4-3 . TGCGCCAGCAGCCAAGAGCACCAGCCGACGAGGCAGAGTTCACCCCTCCACTTT CASSQEHQPTRQSSPLHF
. TRBJ2-7 TRBV7-8 . TGTGCCAGCAGCCCTTGGGCCGGGAGCCAGAACGAGCAGTACTTC CASSPWAGSQNEQYF
. TRBJ1-1 TRBV7-9 . TGTGCCAGCAGAACCGGAGCTGAAGCTTTCTTT CASRTGAEAFF
TRBD1 TRBJ2-2 TRBV5-1 . TGCGCCAGCAGCTTGGTAGGGGGCGCGAGCACCGGGGAGCTGTTTTTT CASSLVGGASTGELFF
TRBD2 TRBJ2-7 TRBV28 . TGTGCCAGCAGCTCACACGGACTAGCGAGGGCCAGGGAGCAGTACTTC CASSSHGLARAREQYF
TRBD1 TRBJ2-3 TRBV4-3 . TGCGCCAGCAGTACCGGGACAGGATTTCGAAGTACGCAGTATTTT CASSTGTGFRSTQYF
. TRBJ1-2 TRBV6-2/TRBV6-3 . TGTGCCAGCAGTCAACAGGCTAACTATGGCTACACCTTC CASSQQANYGYTF
TRBD1 TRBJ1-5 TRBV6-2/TRBV6-3 . TGTGCCAGCAGTTACCCGACAGGGTTCAATCAGCCCCAGCATTTT CASSYPTGFNQPQHF
TRBD2 TRBJ2-7 TRBV7-2 once TGTGCCAGCAGCTTATCTAGCGGGGTGGACTCCTACGAGCAGTACTTC CASSLSSGVDSYEQYF
. TRBJ1-5 TRBV24-1 . TGTGCCACCAGTGACTCCGCGATATCGGTTAGCAATCAGCCCCAGCATTTT CATSDSAISVSNQPQHF
TRBD2 TRBJ2-7 TRBV10-2 . TGCGCCAGCAGGCTAGCGGGGGCCTACGAGCAGTACTTC CASRLAGAYEQYF
. TRBJ2-1 TRBV7-2 . TGTGCCAGCAGCTTAAGCGCCCCGACCCACCGGCAGTTCTTC CASSLSAPTHRQFF
. TRBJ1-5 TRBV5-8 . TGTGCCAGCAGCTTGGAGGGGATGGGCAATCAGCCCCAGCATTTT CASSLEGMGNQPQHF
. TRBJ1-1 TRBV5-1 . TGCGCCAGCAGCCCAGGACAGTTGGCGAACACTGAAGCTTTCTTT CASSPGQLANTEAFF
. TRBJ1-2 TRBV11-3 . TGTGCCAGCAGCTGGGAGGGCCACGGCTACACCTTC CASSWEGHGYTF
. TRBJ1-5 TRBV4-2 . TGTGCCAGCAGCCAAGAGGGCACTGCCCTCAATCAGCCCCAGCATTTT CASSQEGTALNQPQHF
TRBD1 TRBJ2-7 TRBV7-2 . TGTGCCAGCAGTCAAATGGGGGACAGCTACTACGAGCAGTACTTC CASSQMGDSYYEQYF